This T cell receptor beta chain was retrieved from a study of a mutant IDH1 vaccine in newly diagnosed glioma. Whole-study context: Onset of vaccination occurred 4-6 weeks following radiotherapy alone, or with temozolomide cycles. Treated patients, approximately 62% male and roughly 40% female, averaged approximately 40 years of age.

As to this clone: Its antigen is unidentified.

TCRdb's table, derived via immunoSEQ multiplex PCR, lists solely in-frame clones and lacks some. The sample includes tens of thousands of clones, roughly four fifths of them seen just once. Time point indicated: week 47, end of study. One vaccine dose held 300 ug of mutant IDH1 20-mer peptide and came with topical imiquimod. In weeks 1, 3, 5, 7, 11, 15, 19 and 23, patients were immunized, eight times in all. Donor tumors were new WHO grade 3 or 4 IDH1-mutant, ATRX-lost astrocytomas. This TCR was sampled from a man aged 25 to 40 with glioma. The sample was PBMCs, taken from a glioma patient whose treatment included an IDH1 peptide vaccine.

The DNA of the CDR3 is TGTGCCAGCAGTTTAAAGGGACAGGGGATCGAGCAGTACTTC. Amino acid sequence: CASSLKGQGIEQYF. The rearrangement links TRBV28 to TRBJ2-7; 10 positions agree with TRBD1. In germline, CDR1 is MDHEN, CDR2 SYDVKM. The CDR3 loop spans 14 amino acids. V was pared by 2 bases and J by 6 bases, with 4 bases of the junction left unmatched.